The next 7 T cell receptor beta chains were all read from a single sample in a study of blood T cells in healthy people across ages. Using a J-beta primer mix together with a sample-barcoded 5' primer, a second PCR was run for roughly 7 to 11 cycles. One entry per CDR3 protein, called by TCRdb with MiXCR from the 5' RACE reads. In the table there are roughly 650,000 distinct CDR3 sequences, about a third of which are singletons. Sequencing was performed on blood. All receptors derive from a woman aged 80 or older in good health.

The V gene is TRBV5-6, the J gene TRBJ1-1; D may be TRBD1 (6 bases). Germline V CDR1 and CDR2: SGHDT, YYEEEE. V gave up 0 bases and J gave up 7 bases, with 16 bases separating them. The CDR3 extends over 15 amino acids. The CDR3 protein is CASSLGRGRLHEAFF. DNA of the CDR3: TGTGCCAGCAGCTTGGGCCGGGGGCGCCTTCATGAAGCTTTCTTT.

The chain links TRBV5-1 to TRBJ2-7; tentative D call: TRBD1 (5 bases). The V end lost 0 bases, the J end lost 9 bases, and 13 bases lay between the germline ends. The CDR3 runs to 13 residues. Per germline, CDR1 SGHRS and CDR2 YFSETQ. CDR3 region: CASSLAGWTAQYF. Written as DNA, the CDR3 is TGCGCCAGCAGCTTGGCAGGGTGGACCGCGCAGTACTTC.

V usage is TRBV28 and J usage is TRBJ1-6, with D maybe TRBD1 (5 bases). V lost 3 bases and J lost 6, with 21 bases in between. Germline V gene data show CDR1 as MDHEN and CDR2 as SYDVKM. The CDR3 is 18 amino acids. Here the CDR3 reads CASSFIWGVGGTNSPLHF. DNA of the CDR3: TGTGCCAGCAGTTTTATCTGGGGGGTGGGGGGGACTAATTCACCCCTCCACTTT.

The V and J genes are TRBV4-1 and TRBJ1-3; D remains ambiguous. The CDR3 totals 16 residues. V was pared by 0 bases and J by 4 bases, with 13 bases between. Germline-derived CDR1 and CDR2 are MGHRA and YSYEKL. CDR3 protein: CASSQESRRFGNTIYF. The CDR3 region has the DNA TGCGCCAGCAGCCAAGAATCGCGGCGTTTCGGAAACACCATATATTTT.

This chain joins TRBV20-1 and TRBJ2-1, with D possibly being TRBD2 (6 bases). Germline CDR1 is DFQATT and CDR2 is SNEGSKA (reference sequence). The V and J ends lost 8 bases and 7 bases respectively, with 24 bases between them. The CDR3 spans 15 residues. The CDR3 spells CSTNSPASVGNEQFF. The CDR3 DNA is TGCAGTACCAATTCCCCCGCTAGCGTTGGTAATGAGCAGTTCTTC.

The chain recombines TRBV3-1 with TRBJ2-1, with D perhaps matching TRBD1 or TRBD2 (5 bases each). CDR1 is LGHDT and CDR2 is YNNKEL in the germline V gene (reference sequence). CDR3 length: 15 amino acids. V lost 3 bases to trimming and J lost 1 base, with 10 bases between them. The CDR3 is CASSQGRISYNEQFF. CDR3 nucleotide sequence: TGTGCCAGCAGCCAGGGACGGATATCCTACAATGAGCAGTTCTTC.

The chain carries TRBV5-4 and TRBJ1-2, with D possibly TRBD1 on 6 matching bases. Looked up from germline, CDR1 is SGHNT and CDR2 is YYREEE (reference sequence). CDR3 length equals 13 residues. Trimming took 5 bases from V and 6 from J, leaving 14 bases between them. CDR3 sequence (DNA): TGTGCCAGCAGAGACCTGGGGGCCCATGGCTACACCTTC. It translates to CASRDLGAHGYTF.